In its sample, the clone carrying this T cell receptor (beta chain) was seen once. The antigen is unknown. This sample was included in a study of T cell responses to AZD1222 COVID-19 vaccine. Study-wide results and limits: Researchers took repertoire samples only after the peak T cell response had come. White British donors predominated, females outnumbered males, and clonal diversity was possibly underestimated. Seropositive at baseline were only a handful of AZD1222 recipients. Nearly half of spike-specific TCRs reportedly target variant regions that are unmutated in the B.1.351 and B.1.1.7 variants.

Generated by immunoSEQ multiplex PCR, the TCRdb table keeps only in-frame clones and is missing some. The sample has about 270,000 clones, around 93% seen once. The germline V and J ends were trimmed by 6 bases and 5 bases, with 13 bases remaining between them. This CDR3 region has 13 residues. Germline CDR1 MDHEN, CDR2 SYDVKM. The sample here was peripheral blood, taken 28 days after the second AZD1222 dose. This chain uses TRBV28 with TRBJ1-2, with D perhaps matching TRBD1 (6 bases). This sequence was found in an adult who received the AZD1222 COVID-19 vaccine. CDR3 sequence reads: CASSPGGSYGYTF. Here the CDR3 DNA reads TGTGCCAGCAGCCCCGGGGGCAGTTATGGCTACACCTTC.